The T cell receptor (beta chain) under discussion was sequenced for a study of early T cells in non-severe SARS-CoV-2 infection. Germline lookup yields CDR1 SEHNR and CDR2 FQNEAQ (reference sequence). Trimming pared 2 bases from V and 5 bases from J, leaving 12 bases between. This CDR3 has 15 residues. Individual cDNA molecules were tagged with unique molecular identifiers. TCRdb itself ran the 5' RACE reads through MiXCR, one entry per CDR3 protein. The table has about 30,000 distinct CDR3 sequences, approximately 6.3% seen once; the top ten hold 30% to 45%. Findings and caveats of the study: There was a bias toward anti-spike CD8 responses in VDJdb matching, which missed private and CD4 specificities.

This clonotype was observed at least ten times. Its matching antigen is unknown. The sequencing sample was made of whole blood. The receptor was isolated from an adult who was a healthcare worker with PCR-confirmed SARS-CoV-2 infection or an uninfected control (not recorded which). This rearrangement joins TRBV7-9 to TRBJ2-2, with D possibly called TRBD1 or TRBD2 (5 bases each). CDR3 nucleotide sequence: TGTGCCAGCAGCTTAAATGGGGGTCCAACCGGGGAGCTGTTTTTT. Its translation is CASSLNGGPTGELFF.